These 31 T cell receptor beta chains originate from one sample sequenced in a study of T-cell memory formation after mild COVID-19. TCRdb reprocessed the 5' RACE reads via MiXCR and lists one record per CDR3 protein. This table holds about 200,000 distinct CDR3 sequences, 9% to 10% found once. The sample consisted of PBMCs or a T cell subset sorted from them (not recorded which). These receptors originate from a man aged 18 to 30 who had mild COVID-19 (a few samples of this study predate the infection). Cell type and time point are not known.

This clonotype was picked up many times. The chain uses TRBV4-1 and TRBJ2-5; tentative D call: TRBD2 (7 bases). In germline, CDR1 is MGHRA, CDR2 YSYEKL. The CDR3 has 15 residues. Trimming removed 1 base at V and 3 bases at J, with 12 bases between. CDR3 in DNA: TGCGCCAGCAGCCAAGGGGGGGGCCGGGAAGAGACCCAGTACTTC. Translation gives CASSQGGGREETQYF.

The rearrangement uses TRBV7-9 and TRBJ1-5; D possibly corresponds to TRBD1 (6 bases). Germline values: CDR1 SEHNR, CDR2 FQNEAQ (reference sequence). The CDR3 length is 13 residues. Trimming removed 6 bases at V and 6 bases at J, with 12 bases between. The CDR3 region has the DNA TGTGCCAGCAGTTCGGGGGCGGGTCAGCCCCAGCATTTT. As protein: CASSSGAGQPQHF. The whole variable domain, remainder taken from reference TRBV7-9 and TRBJ1-5, is DTGVSQNPRHKITKRGQNVTFRCDPISEHNRLYWYRQTLGQGPEFLTYFQNEAQLEKSRLLSDRFSAERPKGSFSTLEIQRTEQGDSAMYLCASSSGAGQPQHFGDGTRLSIL.

This clonotype has just a few counts. This chain connects TRBV4-1 to TRBJ2-1, with D perhaps matching TRBD1 (6 bases). Germline V gene data show CDR1 as MGHRA and CDR2 as YSYEKL. V lost 0 bases, J lost 6 bases, and 18 bases lay in between. The CDR3 length is 17 residues. The CDR3 sequence is CASSQDRTVPPFNEQFF. As DNA, the CDR3 is TGCGCCAGCAGCCAAGATCGGACAGTCCCACCCTTCAATGAGCAGTTCTTC.

J is TRBJ2-5 and V is TRBV21-1; the table's D call TRBD2 went unverified against the DNA. TRBV21-1 represents a pseudogene. CDR3 length: 12 amino acids. Here the CDR3 reads CARRTRQETQYF. The CDR3 DNA follows: TGTGCCCGACGGACTAGACAAGAGACCCAGTACTTC.

The chain is built from TRBV7-9 and TRBJ2-2, with 7 bases that match TRBD1. The length of the CDR3 is 15 residues. V shed 2 bases and J 3 bases; nucleotides not matched to a gene: 3. Germline loops: CDR1 SEHNR, CDR2 FQNEAQ (reference sequence). The CDR3 sequence is CASSLQTGYTGELFF. CDR3 coding DNA: TGTGCCAGCAGCTTACAGACAGGGTACACCGGGGAGCTGTTTTTT.

This rearrangement joins TRBV10-3 to TRBJ1-2; a weak D match, TRBD1 (6 bases). The V and J ends lost 2 bases and 1 base respectively, with 8 bases between them. CDR3 length: 14 amino acids. CDR1 ENHRY and CDR2 SYGVKD come from the germline V gene. CDR3 nucleotides: TGTGCCATCAGTGAGAACAGGGATAACTATGGCTACACCTTC. Amino acid sequence: CAISENRDNYGYTF.

This clonotype was recorded many times. V and J are TRBV4-1 and TRBJ2-1; D uncertain. The CDR3 is 11 amino acids. V lost 1 base and J lost 14, with 9 bases in between. CDR1 is MGHRA and CDR2 is YSYEKL in the germline V gene. CDR3 coding DNA: TGCGCCAGCAGCCAAGCGACGAGGAAGTTCTTC. The encoded protein is CASSQATRKFF.

The rearrangement links TRBV5-5 to TRBJ1-6, with a weak D call TRBD1 (5 bases). V gave up 2 bases and J gave up 7 bases, with 10 bases separating them. This CDR3 has 14 amino acids. The germline V gene has CDR1 SGHKS and CDR2 YYEKEE (reference sequence). The CDR3 sequence is CASSLGDNNSPLHF. The CDR3 coding sequence is TGTGCCAGCAGCTTAGGGGATAACAATTCACCCCTCCACTTT.

The chain has TRBV6-2 or TRBV6-3 and TRBJ1-5; a possible D gene is TRBD1 (5 bases). V dropped 4 bases and J dropped 3 bases, with 7 bases sitting between them. The CDR3 sequence is 13 residues long. The germline gives CDR1 MNHEY, CDR2 SVGEGT. The CDR3 reads CASSSTVNQPQHF. CDR3 nucleotides: TGTGCCAGCAGTTCGACAGTCAATCAGCCCCAGCATTTT.

This clonotype turned up a few times. The chain uses TRBV20-1 and TRBJ1-1; possibly TRBD1 for D (6 bases). Germline V lookup: CDR1 DFQATT, CDR2 SNEGSKA (reference sequence). The length of the CDR3 is 15 residues. The germline V and J ends were trimmed by 0 bases and 0 bases, with 11 bases remaining between them. The chain's CDR3 is CSAREGGKVNTEAFF. DNA for the CDR3: TGCAGTGCTAGAGAAGGGGGGAAGGTGAACACTGAAGCTTTCTTT.

The V call is TRBV6-6, the J call TRBJ1-6; no clear D gene. With 7 bases removed from V and 0 bases from J, the gap between germline ends came to 4 bases. Germline CDR1 MNHNY, CDR2 SVGAGI (reference sequence). CDR3 size: 13 residues. This CDR3 is CASTYSYNSPLHF. In DNA, the CDR3 is TGTGCCAGCACGTACTCCTATAATTCACCCCTCCACTTT.

This clonotype was recorded a few times. This chain links TRBV18 with TRBJ2-3; D is unclear. V lost 2 bases and J lost 0, with 9 bases in between. The CDR3 runs 15 residues. From germline, CDR1 is KGHSH and CDR2 LQKENI. In DNA, the CDR3 is TGTGCCAGCTCACCAAGGGCAGCTAGCACAGATACGCAGTATTTT. This encodes CASSPRAASTDTQYF.

The genes are TRBV6-5 and TRBJ1-4; weak D call: TRBD1 (5 bases). Trimming took 6 bases from V and 5 from J, leaving 13 bases between them. Germline CDR1 MNHEY, CDR2 SVGAGI. The CDR3 has 14 residues. CDR3 nucleotides: TGTGCCAGCAGGAACCACAGGCCGAATGAAAAACTGTTTTTT. It codes for CASRNHRPNEKLFF.

This clonotype showed up just a few times. The J gene is TRBJ1-2, the V gene TRBV24-1; the D gene is possibly TRBD1 (5 bases). The CDR3 sequence is 16 residues long. In germline, CDR1 is KGHDR, CDR2 SFDVKD. Deletions cut 3 bases from V and 0 bases from J, with 13 bases between. The CDR3: CATSDAGTASNYGYTF. In DNA, the CDR3 is TGTGCCACCAGTGATGCCGGGACGGCTTCTAACTATGGCTACACCTTC.

The chain carries TRBV20-1 and TRBJ2-2; D ambiguous. CDR3 length: 14 amino acids. V dropped 5 bases and J dropped 5 bases, with 15 bases sitting between them. Germline CDR1 is DFQATT and CDR2 is SNEGSKA (reference sequence). The CDR3 is CSAPHFERTGELFF. Written as DNA, the CDR3 is TGCAGTGCTCCACACTTCGAACGTACCGGGGAGCTGTTTTTT.

This clonotype was observed a single time. The V gene is TRBV7-6, the J gene TRBJ2-3, with 8 bases identical to TRBD2. The CDR3 length is 15 residues. Looked up from germline, CDR1 is SGHVS and CDR2 is FNYEAQ. After removal of 1 base from V and 4 bases from J, the junction contained 4 bases not matched to a gene. The CDR3 spells CASSLVAGSSDTQYF. The CDR3 DNA reads as TGTGCCAGCAGCTTAGTAGCGGGGAGCTCAGATACGCAGTATTTT.

The chain couples TRBV9 to TRBJ2-2; 8 bases match TRBD2. Per the germline V gene, CDR1 is SGDLS and CDR2 is YYNGEE. This CDR3 contains 15 residues. With V trimmed by 3 bases and J by 5 bases, 6 bases remained unmatched. In DNA form, the CDR3 reads TGTGCCAGCAGCGGGCGACTAGCGCCAACCGGGGAGCTGTTTTTT. Translation gives CASSGRLAPTGELFF.

This clonotype was found a few times. The rearrangement joins TRBV2 to TRBJ2-3; D is uncertain. CDR1 is SNHLY, CDR2 FYNNEI, per germline. The CDR3 has 13 amino acids. V was trimmed by 7 bases and J by 4 bases, leaving 12 bases between them. The CDR3: CASTRSVADTQYF. In DNA form, the CDR3 reads TGTGCCAGCACTCGCTCGGTCGCAGATACGCAGTATTTT.

This clonotype was seen many times. The genes are TRBV10-3 and TRBJ2-5, with 9 bases lining up with TRBD2. J gave up 1 base and V 4 bases, and 4 bases lay outside the gene matches. Germline loops: CDR1 ENHRY, CDR2 SYGVKD. The CDR3 spans 15 residues. The CDR3 here is CAISGKTSGQETQYF. CDR3 coding DNA: TGTGCCATCAGTGGGAAGACTAGCGGCCAAGAGACCCAGTACTTC.

Ten or more counts support this clonotype. The junction and the germline gene differ at one end; a read error may be behind it. The rearrangement joins TRBV5-1 to TRBJ2-5; 8 positions match TRBD1. CDR1 and CDR2 from the germline V gene are SGHRS and YFSETQ. The CDR3 length is 11 residues. CDR3 bases: TGCGCCAGCAGCGGAACGGACAGGGTCTGGTTC. Translation gives CASSGTDRVWF.

This clonotype appeared many times. The chain couples TRBV29-1 to TRBJ2-5; 7 bases line up with TRBD1. V was pared by 0 bases and J by 0 bases, with 1 base of the junction left unmatched. The CDR3 sequence is 14 residues long. Germline CDR1 reads SQVTM; CDR2 reads ANQGSEA. CDR3 in DNA: TGCAGCGTTGAAGACAGGGGGTACCAAGAGACCCAGTACTTC. This codes for CSVEDRGYQETQYF.

There are a few counts of this clonotype. The rearrangement links TRBV5-1 to TRBJ2-1; 12 bases align to TRBD1. J gave up 5 bases and V 3 bases, and 6 bases lay outside the gene matches. The germline gives CDR1 SGHRS, CDR2 YFSETQ. This CDR3 spans 16 amino acids. For the CDR3, the DNA is TGCGCCAGCAGCTCCGGGACAGGGGGCTTCAACAATGAGCAGTTCTTC. Amino acid sequence: CASSSGTGGFNNEQFF. The entire variable domain, with the rest obtained from reference TRBV5-1 and TRBJ2-1, is as follows: KAGVTQTPRYLIKTRGQQVTLSCSPISGHRSVSWYQQTPGQGLQFLFEYFSETQRNKGNFPGRFSGRQFSNSRSEMNVSTLELGDSALYLCASSSGTGGFNNEQFFGPGTRLTVL.

This clonotype was observed a few times. The chain carries TRBV5-1 and TRBJ1-2; tentatively, D is TRBD1 (5 bases). V gave up 3 bases and J gave up 6 bases, with 18 bases separating them. The CDR3 covers 15 residues. Per the germline V gene, CDR1 is SGHRS and CDR2 is YFSETQ. The CDR3 DNA reads TGCGCCAGCAGCTCACAGGCGGGCCGTGCAAATGGCTACACCTTC. Translating gives CASSSQAGRANGYTF.

This chain links TRBV19 with TRBJ2-5; D may correspond to TRBD1 or TRBD2 (6 bases each). Trimming took off 9 bases at V and 4 bases at J, with 18 bases between the two ends. In germline, CDR1 is LNHDA, CDR2 SQIVND (reference sequence). The CDR3 is 14 residues long. Here the CDR3 DNA reads TGTGCCAGCCGCGGGGACGGGGGCGGAGAGACCCAGTACTTC. It encodes CASRGDGGGETQYF.

The genes are TRBV5-1 and TRBJ1-1; TRBD1 matches 10 bases. The V and J ends lost 4 bases and 2 bases, in that order; junction bases with no gene match: 5. There are 15 residues in the CDR3. Germline assignment: CDR1 SGHRS and CDR2 YFSETQ. The CDR3 region has the DNA TGCGCCAGCAGCCCGGGACAGGGGCTCAACACTGAAGCTTTCTTT. As protein: CASSPGQGLNTEAFF.

V usage is TRBV3-1 and J usage is TRBJ1-6, with 8 bases that match TRBD1. V lost 4 bases, J lost 7 bases, and 6 bases stayed unmatched. The germline CDR1 and CDR2 sequences are LGHDT and YNNKEL (reference sequence). This CDR3 has 15 residues. CDR3 residues: CASSRLQGVNSPLHF. CDR3 DNA sequence: TGTGCCAGCAGCCGCTTACAGGGGGTAAATTCACCCCTCCACTTT. The whole variable domain, filled in from reference TRBV3-1 and TRBJ1-6, reads DTAVSQTPKYLVTQMGNDKSIKCEQNLGHDTMYWYKQDSKKFLKIMFSYNNKELIINETVPNRFSPKSPDKAHLNLHINSLELGDSAVYFCASSRLQGVNSPLHFGNGTRLTVT.

In this sample, this clonotype turned up many times. The chain joins TRBV7-2 to TRBJ1-6, with 7 bases matching TRBD1. The germline V gene has CDR1 SGHTA and CDR2 FQGNSA. The CDR3 extends over 14 amino acids. V was pared by 4 bases and J by 10 bases, with 7 bases of the junction left unmatched. The CDR3 DNA follows: TGTGCCAGCAGCTCCCGACAGGGACAATCACCCCTCCACTTT. It is translated as CASSSRQGQSPLHF. Complete variable domain (other parts from reference TRBV7-2 and TRBJ1-6): GAGVSQSPSNKVTEKGKDVELRCDPISGHTALYWYRQSLGQGLEFLIYFQGNSAPDKSGLPSDRFSAERTGGSVSTLTIQRTQQEDSAVYLCASSSRQGQSPLHFGNGTRLTVT.

This clonotype came up many times. The J gene is TRBJ1-1, the V gene TRBV6-2 or TRBV6-3; 10 nucleotides align to TRBD1. From germline, CDR1 is MNHEY and CDR2 SVGEGT. V gave up 4 bases and J gave up 5 bases; unmatched junction bases: 4. The CDR3 runs 14 residues. The CDR3 sequence is CASSSGQGRTEAFF. In DNA, the CDR3 is TGTGCCAGCAGTTCGGGACAGGGGAGGACTGAAGCTTTCTTT.

There are a few counts of this clonotype. The chain uses TRBV6-5 and TRBJ1-2, with D perhaps matching TRBD1 (5 bases). V lost 6 bases to trimming and J lost 8 bases, with 13 bases between them. This CDR3 contains 12 residues. Germline values: CDR1 MNHEY, CDR2 SVGAGI. CDR3 protein: CASSTQRTGYTF. CDR3 DNA: TGTGCCAGCAGCACACAAAGGACAGGCTACACCTTC.

The chain combines TRBV7-2 with TRBJ1-2; D possibly corresponds to TRBD1 (6 bases). V was trimmed by 3 bases and J by 7 bases, leaving 24 bases between them. Germline V lookup: CDR1 SGHTA, CDR2 FQGNSA. The CDR3 length is 17 residues. The CDR3: CASSFSPYREPIRGYTF. Here the CDR3 DNA reads TGTGCCAGCAGCTTCTCCCCCTACAGGGAGCCTATCCGTGGCTACACCTTC. The full variable domain, its missing parts supplied by reference TRBV7-2 and TRBJ1-2, is GAGVSQSPSNKVTEKGKDVELRCDPISGHTALYWYRQSLGQGLEFLIYFQGNSAPDKSGLPSDRFSAERTGGSVSTLTIQRTQQEDSAVYLCASSFSPYREPIRGYTFGSGTRLTVV.

This clonotype came up a few times. This rearrangement joins TRBV5-1 to TRBJ1-1, with D possibly matching TRBD1 (5 bases). Between the trimmed V and J ends, which lost 3 bases and 7 bases, there was a span of 22 bases. CDR3 length: 16 residues. Germline CDR1 reads SGHRS; CDR2 reads YFSETQ. In DNA, the CDR3 is TGCGCCAGCAGCTGGGTCTCAGGGATGGGAGGTGTTGAAGCTTTCTTT. Encoded protein: CASSWVSGMGGVEAFF.